The clone carrying this T cell receptor (beta chain) has just a few counts. The target antigen is unknown. The entry originates in a study of shared clonotypes between healthy human individuals. Findings and caveats of the study: An effect of sequencing depth on clonotype sharing among donors was expected.

The germline V and J ends were trimmed by 4 bases and 1 base, with 12 bases remaining between them. The germline V gene has CDR1 SGDLS and CDR2 YYNGEE. The CDR3 spans 15 residues. Here immunoSEQ multiplex PCR was the method, and the copy in TCRdb shows in-frame clones only, minus some. The sample carries about 2.4 million clones, roughly 93% recorded once. The rearrangement links TRBV9 to TRBJ1-5; D call uncertain. The specimen sequenced was naive CD4+ T cells from PBMCs. Subset reported: CD45RA+ positively selected. The receptor was isolated from a man aged 18 to 29 in good health. Some clones in this sample may be carry-over from other donors' samples. The CDR3 DNA sequence: TGTGCCAGCAGCCCTACCCCGCTAAGCAATCAGCCCCAGCATTTT. Encoded protein: CASSPTPLSNQPQHF.